These 22 T cell receptor beta chains share one sample of origin, sequenced in a study of T cells after yellow fever vaccination. TCRdb itself ran the 5' RACE reads through MiXCR, one entry per CDR3 protein. The sample records tens of thousands of distinct CDR3 sequences, roughly 6% being singletons. The sequencing here drew on CD4+ T cells sorted from PBMCs, taken roughly 14 days after the first yellow fever vaccination. Receptors originate from a man aged 18 to 30 who received the YFV17D yellow fever vaccine.

A few counts support this clonotype. V gene TRBV4-3 combines with J gene TRBJ1-2; D call uncertain. This CDR3 is built from 15 residues. V was cut by 1 base and J by 0 bases, with 9 bases left in between. Germline values: CDR1 LGHNA, CDR2 YSLEER. CDR3 bases: TGCGCCAGCAGCCAAGGAGCACATACTAACTATGGCTACACCTTC. It translates to CASSQGAHTNYGYTF.

This clonotype was detected many times. The chain has TRBV5-1 and TRBJ2-1, with 8 bases matching TRBD2. Germline-derived CDR1 and CDR2 are SGHRS and YFSETQ. The CDR3 runs to 14 residues. J gave up 7 bases and V 7 bases, and 10 bases lay outside the gene matches. The CDR3 nucleotides read TGCGCCAGCCGAGAAAGGCTAGCGGGTAATGAGCAGTTCTTC. Translating it yields CASRERLAGNEQFF.

This clonotype was counted only a few times. A much larger clone differs from this one at a single base, so this may be a read error. V usage is TRBV20-1 and J usage is TRBJ2-1; 8 nucleotides agree with TRBD2. The length of the CDR3 is 17 residues. CDR1 and CDR2 (germline): DFQATT, SNEGSKA (reference sequence). The CDR3 loop is CCARAVAGTPAMGEQFF. The DNA for the CDR3 is TGCTGTGCTAGAGCAGTAGCGGGGACGCCCGCAATGGGTGAGCAGTTCTTC.

In its sample, this clonotype was seen many times. The chain links TRBV5-4 to TRBJ2-1, with 7 bases matching TRBD2. Trimming at V came to 1 base and at J to 2 bases, leaving 6 bases not matched to a gene. The CDR3 has 16 residues. Germline V gene sequence: CDR1 SGHNT, CDR2 YYREEE (reference sequence). CDR3 residues: CASSLRRGSTYNEQFF. The CDR3 DNA reads TGTGCCAGCAGCTTGCGGCGGGGGTCAACCTACAATGAGCAGTTCTTC.

This clonotype was seen at least ten times. No DNA is shown, since the ends of the CDR3 on it are uncertain; the CDR3 is the one TCRdb lists. The chain carries TRBV29-1 and TRBJ2-2. The CDR3 contains 14 residues when both ends are counted. Germline CDR1 SQVTM, CDR2 ANQGSEA. The CDR3 reads CSVDSGFGAGELFF.

The V and J genes are TRBV6-1 and TRBJ1-1; 7 nucleotides line up with TRBD1. CDR3 length equals 14 residues. V shed 3 bases and J 4 bases; nucleotides not matched to a gene: 5. Germline V gene data show CDR1 as MNHNS and CDR2 as SASEGT. CDR3 residues: CASSENRGSTEAFF. The DNA for the CDR3 is TGTGCCAGCAGTGAGAACAGGGGAAGCACTGAAGCTTTCTTT.

This clonotype was seen many times. This chain links TRBV10-3 with TRBJ2-2; D gene unclear. Germline V gene sequence: CDR1 ENHRY, CDR2 SYGVKD. Trimming took off 3 bases at V and 6 bases at J, with 8 bases between the two ends. The CDR3 sequence is 13 residues long. The CDR3 protein is CAISDKRPGELFF. As DNA, the CDR3 is TGTGCCATCAGTGACAAGAGGCCCGGGGAGCTGTTTTTT.

This clonotype occurred many times. The rearrangement uses TRBV3-1 and TRBJ2-1; TRBD2 aligns across 8 bases. The CDR3 spans 15 residues. The V segment lost 1 base and the J segment 9 bases; nucleotides outside the gene matches: 8. Looked up from germline, CDR1 is LGHDT and CDR2 is YNNKEL (reference sequence). The chain's CDR3 is CASSQGVGGAAEQFF. CDR3 nucleotide sequence: TGTGCCAGCAGCCAAGGGGTCGGGGGGGCCGCTGAGCAGTTCTTC.

This clonotype was observed many times. This rearrangement joins TRBV11-2 to TRBJ2-6, with D unresolved. This CDR3 spans 14 amino acids. Trimming shortened V by 5 bases and J by 3 bases, and 8 bases separated the two germline ends. Germline loops: CDR1 SGHAT, CDR2 FQNNGV. The CDR3 region is CASSLSNGANVLTF. DNA for the CDR3: TGTGCCAGCAGCCTGAGTAATGGGGCCAACGTCCTGACTTTC.

This clonotype was counted many times. V usage is TRBV20-1 and J usage is TRBJ1-5, with D hard to call. Germline loops: CDR1 DFQATT, CDR2 SNEGSKA (reference sequence). V lost 3 bases and J 5 bases, leaving 11 bases between the germline ends. The CDR3 has 13 amino acids. DNA for the CDR3: TGCAGTGCTAGTTCGGGTTTTTATCAGCCCCAGCATTTT. Residues: CSASSGFYQPQHF.

At least ten counts were recorded for this clonotype. This rearrangement joins TRBV12-3 or TRBV12-4 to TRBJ2-4; D gene uncertain. Trimming took off 6 bases at V and 3 bases at J, with 12 bases between the two ends. CDR3 size: 14 residues. Here the CDR3 reads CASSPQLGKNIQYF. CDR3 nucleotides: TGTGCCAGCAGCCCTCAATTGGGCAAAAACATTCAGTACTTC.

The chain has TRBV4-3 and TRBJ1-2, with 9 bases that match TRBD1. Germline trimming cut 0 bases from V and 1 base from J; bases unmatched to any gene: 6. This CDR3 has 17 residues. The germline gives CDR1 LGHNA, CDR2 YSLEER. In DNA form, the CDR3 reads TGCGCCAGCAGCCAAGAGGACAGGGGCCCCCTTAACTATGGCTACACCTTC. Protein sequence: CASSQEDRGPLNYGYTF.

With respect to this clonotype: A much larger clone differs from this one at a single base, so this may be a read error. V is TRBV6-1 and J is TRBJ2-2; maybe TRBD2 (5 bases). Trimming cost V 10 bases and J 4 bases, with 19 bases left between them. The CDR3 has 15 residues. The V gene's germline CDR1 is MNHNS and CDR2 SASEGT. DNA of the CDR3: TGTGCCACGAGACGGGGTTCGACCGGCACCGGGGAGCTGTTTTTT. Protein sequence: CATRRGSTGTGELFF.

This clonotype was detected many times. The chain couples TRBV3-1 to TRBJ1-3; 7 bases match TRBD1. Germline CDR1 is LGHDT and CDR2 is YNNKEL (reference sequence). With V trimmed by 7 bases and J by 2 bases, 11 bases remained unmatched. The CDR3 runs 16 residues. The CDR3 is CASTLGTALPGNTIYF. The CDR3 DNA reads TGTGCCAGCACCCTAGGGACAGCTCTTCCTGGAAACACCATATATTTT.

Many counts were recorded for this clonotype. The CDR3 reads CASSLAGRDREKLFF. The DNA of the CDR3 is TGTGCCAGCAGCTTAGCGGGCAGGGATAGAGAAAAACTGTTTTTT. The V and J genes are TRBV7-9 and TRBJ1-4; tentative D call: TRBD1 (5 bases). V was cut by 0 bases and J by 8 bases, with 13 bases left in between. CDR1 is SEHNR, CDR2 FQNEAQ, per germline (reference sequence). The CDR3 consists of 15 residues.

This clonotype was observed at least ten times. The genes are TRBV6-2 or TRBV6-3 and TRBJ2-3, with D possibly being TRBD2 (5 bases). The CDR3 is made up of 13 amino acids. CDR1 and CDR2 from the germline V gene are MNHEY and SVGEGT. Between the trimmed V and J ends, which lost 3 bases and 5 bases, there was a span of 9 bases. The CDR3 protein is CASSYWEKDTQYF. For the CDR3, the DNA is TGTGCCAGCAGTTATTGGGAGAAAGATACGCAGTATTTT.

This clonotype was detected only a few times. The chain joins TRBV5-1 to TRBJ2-7; 8 bases are shared with TRBD1. Germline values: CDR1 SGHRS, CDR2 YFSETQ. CDR3 length: 13 residues. Losses at the gene ends were 6 bases for V and 2 bases for J; bases not matched to a gene: 4. The CDR3 protein is CASNQDRAYEQYV. The CDR3 nucleotides read TGCGCCAGCAACCAGGACAGGGCCTACGAGCAGTACGTC.

At least ten counts were recorded for this clonotype. The chain has TRBV7-2 and TRBJ2-7; D ambiguous. With 3 bases removed from V and 2 bases from J, the gap between germline ends came to 8 bases. CDR1 is SGHTA and CDR2 is FQGNSA in the germline V gene. The CDR3 has 13 residues. CDR3 residues: CASSFTTAYEQYV. In nucleotides, the CDR3 is TGTGCCAGCAGCTTCACCACAGCCTACGAGCAGTACGTC.

The table lists this clonotype with many counts. The rearrangement uses TRBV5-1 and TRBJ2-5, with D perhaps matching TRBD1 (5 bases). Germline-derived CDR1 and CDR2 are SGHRS and YFSETQ. The CDR3 covers 13 residues. Trimming cost V 4 bases and J 5 bases, with 12 bases left between them. The CDR3 sequence: CASSLPGPETQYF. The CDR3 DNA is TGCGCCAGCAGCCTTCCAGGGCCGGAGACCCAGTACTTC.

This clonotype was observed at least ten times. The CDR3 nucleotides read TGTGCCAGCAGTCTAATGGGCGGACAGGGGGGAGAGACCCAGTACTTC. Amino acid sequence: CASSLMGGQGGETQYF. The V and J genes are TRBV2 and TRBJ2-5; 10 bases match TRBD1. CDR1 and CDR2 (germline): SNHLY, FYNNEI. The CDR3 extends over 16 amino acids. The V gene end was trimmed by 5 bases and the J gene end by 4 bases; junction bases not matched to a gene: 10.

About this clonotype itself: A read error is possible here, since a much larger clone lies one base away. This chain connects TRBV7-9 to TRBJ1-2; D perhaps matches TRBD1 (6 bases). V dropped 3 bases and J dropped 5 bases, with 22 bases sitting between them. Looked up from germline, CDR1 is SEHNR and CDR2 is FQNEAQ (reference sequence). The CDR3 is 17 residues long. CDR3 DNA: TGTGCCAGCAGCTTGAGGCAGGGGATTGATACTAGGTATGGCTACACCTTC. This translates into CASSLRQGIDTRYGYTF. Full variable domain (remainder filled in from reference TRBV7-9 and TRBJ1-2): DTGVSQNPRHKITKRGQNVTFRCDPISEHNRLYWYRQTLGQGPEFLTYFQNEAQLEKSRLLSDRFSAERPKGSFSTLEIQRTEQGDSAMYLCASSLRQGIDTRYGYTFGSGTRLTVV.

This clonotype was seen at least ten times. The gene calls are TRBV7-3 and TRBJ1-2, with TRBD1 identical over 10 bases. The V gene end was trimmed by 8 bases and the J gene end by 6 bases; junction bases not matched to a gene: 12. The CDR3 runs 15 residues. Germline V CDR1 and CDR2: SGHTA, FQGTGA. CDR3 region: CASERGRGTGDGYTF. CDR3 coding DNA: TGTGCCAGCGAGCGAGGCCGTGGGACAGGGGATGGCTACACCTTC.